The T cell receptor (beta chain) described here comes from a study of shared clonotypes between healthy human individuals. Study in general: There were three CD4 naive, three CD4 memory, two CD8 naive and one CD8 memory plates per donor. Findings and limits, study-wide: Exclusively blood specimens were collected; tissue repertoires likely differ.

Details on this clone: The antigen is undetermined.

Profiling relied on immunoSEQ multiplex PCR, and the TCRdb table lists in-frame clones only, not all of them. The table includes 640,000 or so clones, about three quarters detected once. CDR1 is SGHRS and CDR2 is YFSETQ in the germline V gene. Trimming at V came to 3 bases and at J to 3 bases, leaving 10 bases not matched to a gene. The CDR3 is 16 amino acids. Donors, without exception, were Caucasian adults residing in Nashville, Tennessee. A CD45RA-negative memory subset and a CD45RA+ naive subset were separated from the CD4+ cells. The origin of this receptor is a woman aged 30 to 39 in good health. This chain joins TRBV5-1 and TRBJ1-2; TRBD1 agrees at 8 bases. The sequenced sample consisted of memory CD4+ T cells sorted from blood. The subset denotes: CD45RA-negative fraction. The CDR3 sequence is CASSSSPRGRDYGYTF. Here the CDR3 DNA reads TGCGCCAGCAGCTCAAGTCCCAGGGGGCGCGACTATGGCTACACCTTC.